The 6 T cell receptor beta chains given below trace back to one sample, sequenced in a study of CXCR3-negative and CXCR3-positive naive CD8 T cells. Study results and caveats: Hydrophobicity was higher for TRB CDR3s found in CXCR3-positive naive cells than in CXCR3-negative naive cells.

These receptors are not linked to any known antigen. Libraries were UMI-labeled 5' RACE TRB cDNA. TCRdb re-called the 5' RACE reads and gives one entry per CDR3 protein, without DNA. This sample lists roughly 120,000 distinct CDR3 sequences; its ten largest clones have 0.59%. Specimen: naive CXCR3+ CD8+ T cells from blood. Subset given: CD45RO-CCR7+CD27+CD95- naive CD8+ T cells expressing CXCR3 (TNR3+). Receptor source: a human donor in good health. Some clones in this sample may be carry-over from other donors' samples.

This chain connects TRBV7-9 to TRBJ1-5. This CDR3 has 14 residues. Germline values: CDR1 SEHNR, CDR2 FQNEAQ (reference sequence). The CDR3 here is CASSYGELNQPQHF.

The chain combines TRBV20-1 with TRBJ2-7. This CDR3 has 12 residues. Germline V CDR1 and CDR2: DFQATT, SNEGSKA (reference sequence). The CDR3 sequence is CSAREAGYEQYF.

The chain uses TRBV12-3 or TRBV12-4 and TRBJ2-1. The CDR3 runs 15 residues. CDR3 residues: CASSFESFYDNEQFF.

This chain links TRBV25-1 with TRBJ2-3; TCRdb selects TRBD2, and the lack of DNA leaves this call unchecked. CDR1 MGHDK and CDR2 SYGVNS come from the germline V gene. CDR3 length: 16 residues. The CDR3 sequence: CASSGGDYDITDTQYF.

The chain is built from TRBV30 and TRBJ2-7; with no DNA, the TCRdb D assignment of TRBD1 cannot be verified. The germline V gene has CDR1 GTSNPN and CDR2 SVGIG (reference sequence). This CDR3 contains 12 residues. The CDR3 spells CAWEAGRYEQYF.

The chain carries TRBV29-1 and TRBJ1-2; lacking DNA, the TRBD1 call made by TCRdb goes unchecked. Germline V CDR1 and CDR2: SQVTM, ANQGSEA. The CDR3 extends over 12 amino acids. CDR3 protein: CSVPDQNYGYTF.